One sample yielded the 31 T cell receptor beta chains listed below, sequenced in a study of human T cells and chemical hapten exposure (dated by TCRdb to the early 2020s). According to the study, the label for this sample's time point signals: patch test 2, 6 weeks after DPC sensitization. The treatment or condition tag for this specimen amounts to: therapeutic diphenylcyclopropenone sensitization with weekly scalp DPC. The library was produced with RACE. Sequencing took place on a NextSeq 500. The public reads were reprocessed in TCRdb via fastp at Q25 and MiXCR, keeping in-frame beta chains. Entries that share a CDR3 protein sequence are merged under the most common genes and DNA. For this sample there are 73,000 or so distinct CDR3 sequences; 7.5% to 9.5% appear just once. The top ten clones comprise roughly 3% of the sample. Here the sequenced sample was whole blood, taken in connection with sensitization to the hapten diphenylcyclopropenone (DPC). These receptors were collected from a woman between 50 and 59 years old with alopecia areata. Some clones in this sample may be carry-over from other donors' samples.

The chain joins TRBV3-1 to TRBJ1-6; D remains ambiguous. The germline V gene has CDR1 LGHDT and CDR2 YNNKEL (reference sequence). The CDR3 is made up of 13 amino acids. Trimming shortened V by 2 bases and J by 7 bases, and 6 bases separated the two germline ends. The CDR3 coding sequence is TGTGCCAGCAGCCAACCCTCCAATTCACCCCTCCACTTT. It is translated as CASSQPSNSPLHF.

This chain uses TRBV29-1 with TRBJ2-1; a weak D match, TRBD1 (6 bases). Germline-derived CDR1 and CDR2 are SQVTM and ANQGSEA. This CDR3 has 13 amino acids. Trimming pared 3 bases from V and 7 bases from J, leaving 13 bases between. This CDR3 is CSVEKGVVNEQFF. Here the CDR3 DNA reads TGCAGCGTTGAGAAGGGGGTCGTAAATGAGCAGTTCTTC.

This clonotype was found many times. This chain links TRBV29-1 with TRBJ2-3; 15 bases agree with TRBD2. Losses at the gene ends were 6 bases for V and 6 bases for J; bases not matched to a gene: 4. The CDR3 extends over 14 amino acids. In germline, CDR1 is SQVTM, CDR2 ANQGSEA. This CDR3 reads CSVGLAGGADTQYF. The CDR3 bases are TGCAGCGTGGGACTAGCGGGAGGAGCCGATACGCAGTATTTT.

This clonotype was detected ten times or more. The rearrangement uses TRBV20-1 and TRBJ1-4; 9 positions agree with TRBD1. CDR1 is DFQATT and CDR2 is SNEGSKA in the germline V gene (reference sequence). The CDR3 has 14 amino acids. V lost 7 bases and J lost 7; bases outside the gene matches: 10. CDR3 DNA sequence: TGCAGTGTCCGGGAACAGGGGGCGCGTGAAAAACTGTTTTTT. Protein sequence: CSVREQGAREKLFF.

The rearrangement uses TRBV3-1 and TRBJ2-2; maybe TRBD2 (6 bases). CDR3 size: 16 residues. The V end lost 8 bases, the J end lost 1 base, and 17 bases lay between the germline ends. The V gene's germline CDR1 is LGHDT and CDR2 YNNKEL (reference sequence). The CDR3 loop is CASGTGGRLNTGELFF. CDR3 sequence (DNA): TGTGCCAGCGGGACTGGGGGGAGATTGAACACCGGGGAGCTGTTTTTT.

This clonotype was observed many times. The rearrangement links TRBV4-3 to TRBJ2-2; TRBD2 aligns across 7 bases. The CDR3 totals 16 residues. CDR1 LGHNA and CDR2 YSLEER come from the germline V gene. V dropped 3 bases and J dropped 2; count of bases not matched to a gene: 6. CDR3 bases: TGCGCCAGCAGCCAGTTCGGGACTATTAACACCGGGGAGCTGTTTTTT. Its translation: CASSQFGTINTGELFF.

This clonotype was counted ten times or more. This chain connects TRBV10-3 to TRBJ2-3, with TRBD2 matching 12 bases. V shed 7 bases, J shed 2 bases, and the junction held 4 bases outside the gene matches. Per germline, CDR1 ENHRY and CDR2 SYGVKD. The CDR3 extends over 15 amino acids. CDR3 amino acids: CAINLAGGITDTQYF. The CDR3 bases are TGTGCCATCAACCTAGCGGGGGGGATCACAGATACGCAGTATTTT.

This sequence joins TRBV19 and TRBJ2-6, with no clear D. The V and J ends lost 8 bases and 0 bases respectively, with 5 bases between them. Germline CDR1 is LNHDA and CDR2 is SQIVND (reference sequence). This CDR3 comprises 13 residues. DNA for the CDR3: TGTGCCAGTCGGCACTCTGGGGCCAACGTCCTGACTTTC. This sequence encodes CASRHSGANVLTF.

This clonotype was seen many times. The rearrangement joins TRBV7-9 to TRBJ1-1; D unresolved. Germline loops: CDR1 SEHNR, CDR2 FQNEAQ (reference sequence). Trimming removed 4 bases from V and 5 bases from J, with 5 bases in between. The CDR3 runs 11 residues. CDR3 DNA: TGTGCCAGCAGCTGGGAAACTGAAGCTTTCTTT. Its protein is CASSWETEAFF.

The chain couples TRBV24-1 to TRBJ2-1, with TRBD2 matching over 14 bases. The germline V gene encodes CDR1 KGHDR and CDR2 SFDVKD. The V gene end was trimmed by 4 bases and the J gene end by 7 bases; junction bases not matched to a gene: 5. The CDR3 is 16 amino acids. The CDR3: CATSDLTSGRANEQFF. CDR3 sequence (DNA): TGTGCCACCAGTGACCTGACTAGCGGGAGGGCGAATGAGCAGTTCTTC.

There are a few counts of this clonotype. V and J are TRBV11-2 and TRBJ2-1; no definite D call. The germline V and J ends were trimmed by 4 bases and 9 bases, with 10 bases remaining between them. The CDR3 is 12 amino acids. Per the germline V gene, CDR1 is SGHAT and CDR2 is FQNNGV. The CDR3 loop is CASSSWPVEQFF. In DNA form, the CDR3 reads TGTGCCAGCAGCTCTTGGCCTGTTGAGCAGTTCTTC.

CDR3 nucleotides: TGCAGTGCTAGAGGTTTACAGGTTGGGGCCTACGAGCAGTACTTC. Translating gives CSARGLQVGAYEQYF. The chain links TRBV20-1 to TRBJ2-7; possibly TRBD1 for D (5 bases). CDR1 DFQATT and CDR2 SNEGSKA come from the germline V gene (reference sequence). CDR3 size: 15 residues. V gave up 1 base and J gave up 2 bases, with 15 bases separating them.

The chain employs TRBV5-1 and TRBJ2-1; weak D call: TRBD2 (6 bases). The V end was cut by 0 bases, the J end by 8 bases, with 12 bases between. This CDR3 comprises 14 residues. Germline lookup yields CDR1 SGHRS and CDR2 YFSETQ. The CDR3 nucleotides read TGCGCCAGCAGCTTGGAGGACGGGAGCGATGAGCAGTTCTTC. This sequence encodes CASSLEDGSDEQFF.

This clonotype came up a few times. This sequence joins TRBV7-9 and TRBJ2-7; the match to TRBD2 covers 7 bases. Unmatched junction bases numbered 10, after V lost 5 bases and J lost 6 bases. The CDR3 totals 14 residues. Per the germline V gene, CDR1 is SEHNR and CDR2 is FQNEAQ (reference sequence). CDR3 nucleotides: TGTGCCAGCAGCCCCGGACTAGAATGGAGCGAGCAGTACTTC. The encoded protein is CASSPGLEWSEQYF.

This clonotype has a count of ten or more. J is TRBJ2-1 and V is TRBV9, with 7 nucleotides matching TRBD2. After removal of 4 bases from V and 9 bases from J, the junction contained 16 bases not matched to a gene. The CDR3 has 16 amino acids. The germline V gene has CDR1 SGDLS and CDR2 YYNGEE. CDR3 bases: TGTGCCAGCAGCCCCCCGTGGACGGGAGGACGAGCTGAGCAGTTCTTC. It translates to CASSPPWTGGRAEQFF.

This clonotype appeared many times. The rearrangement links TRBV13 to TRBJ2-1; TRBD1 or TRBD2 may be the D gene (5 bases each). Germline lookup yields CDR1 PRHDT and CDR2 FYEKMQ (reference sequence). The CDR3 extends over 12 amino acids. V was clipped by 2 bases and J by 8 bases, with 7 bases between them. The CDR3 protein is CASSLRGDEQFF. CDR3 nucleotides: TGTGCCAGCAGCTTAAGAGGGGATGAGCAGTTCTTC.

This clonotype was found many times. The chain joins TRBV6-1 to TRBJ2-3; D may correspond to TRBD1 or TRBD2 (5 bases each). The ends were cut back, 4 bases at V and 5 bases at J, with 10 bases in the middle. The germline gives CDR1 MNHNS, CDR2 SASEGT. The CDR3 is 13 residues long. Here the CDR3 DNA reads TGTGCCAGCAGTGTCTCAGGGAGAGATACGCAGTATTTT. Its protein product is CASSVSGRDTQYF.

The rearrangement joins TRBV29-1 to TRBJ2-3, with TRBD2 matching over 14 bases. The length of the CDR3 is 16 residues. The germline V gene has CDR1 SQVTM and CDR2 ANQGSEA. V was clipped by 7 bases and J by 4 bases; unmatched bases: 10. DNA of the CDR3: TGCAGCGAAAAAACGGGACTAGCGGGAGCAGCAGATACGCAGTATTTT. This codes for CSEKTGLAGAADTQYF.

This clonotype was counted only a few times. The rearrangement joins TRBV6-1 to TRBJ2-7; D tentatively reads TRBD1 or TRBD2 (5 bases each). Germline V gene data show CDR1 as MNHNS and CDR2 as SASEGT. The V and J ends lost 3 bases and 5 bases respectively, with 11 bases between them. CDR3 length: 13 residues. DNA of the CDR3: TGTGCCAGCAGTGACCAGGGACGAAACGAGCAGTACTTC. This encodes CASSDQGRNEQYF.

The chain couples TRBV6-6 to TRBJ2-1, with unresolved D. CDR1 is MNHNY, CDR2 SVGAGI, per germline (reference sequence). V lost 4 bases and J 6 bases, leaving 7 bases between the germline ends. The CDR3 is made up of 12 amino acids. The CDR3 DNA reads TGTGCCAGCAGTTCCGGGCCCAATGAGCAGTTCTTC. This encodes CASSSGPNEQFF.

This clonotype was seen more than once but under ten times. CDR3 bases: TGTGCCACCGCAGGTGGGCATGAGCAGTTCTTC. This codes for CATAGGHEQFF. V is TRBV6-1 and J is TRBJ2-1, with D unclear. Germline loops: CDR1 MNHNS, CDR2 SASEGT. Trimming took 10 bases from V and 8 from J, leaving 12 bases between them. The CDR3 is 11 residues long.

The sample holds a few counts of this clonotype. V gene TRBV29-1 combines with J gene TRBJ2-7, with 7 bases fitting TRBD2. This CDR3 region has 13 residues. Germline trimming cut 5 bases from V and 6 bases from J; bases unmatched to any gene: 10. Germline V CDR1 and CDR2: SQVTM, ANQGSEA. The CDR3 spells CSVRPSGPFEQYF. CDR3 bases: TGCAGCGTTCGTCCTAGCGGACCTTTCGAGCAGTACTTC.

CDR3 sequence reads: CASSQVNGEPQHF. CDR3 coding DNA: TGCGCCAGCAGCCAAGTGAACGGAGAGCCCCAGCATTTT. The rearrangement uses TRBV4-1 and TRBJ1-5; D is ambiguous. Trimming pared 1 base from V and 8 bases from J, leaving 9 bases between. The CDR3 spans 13 residues. Per germline, CDR1 MGHRA and CDR2 YSYEKL.

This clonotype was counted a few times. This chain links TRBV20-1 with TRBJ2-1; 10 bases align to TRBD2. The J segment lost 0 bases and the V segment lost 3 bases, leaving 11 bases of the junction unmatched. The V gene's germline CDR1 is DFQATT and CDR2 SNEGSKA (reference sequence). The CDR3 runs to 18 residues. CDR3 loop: CSARGLAGALSSYNEQFF. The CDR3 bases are TGCAGTGCTAGGGGCCTAGCGGGGGCCCTAAGCTCCTACAATGAGCAGTTCTTC.

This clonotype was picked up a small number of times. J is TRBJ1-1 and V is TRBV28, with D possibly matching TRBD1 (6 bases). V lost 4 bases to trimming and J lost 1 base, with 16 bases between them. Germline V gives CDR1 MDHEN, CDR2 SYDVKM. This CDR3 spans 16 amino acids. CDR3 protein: CASSSGGGAWNTEAFF. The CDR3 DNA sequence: TGTGCCAGCAGTTCTGGGGGGGGGGCATGGAACACTGAAGCTTTCTTT.

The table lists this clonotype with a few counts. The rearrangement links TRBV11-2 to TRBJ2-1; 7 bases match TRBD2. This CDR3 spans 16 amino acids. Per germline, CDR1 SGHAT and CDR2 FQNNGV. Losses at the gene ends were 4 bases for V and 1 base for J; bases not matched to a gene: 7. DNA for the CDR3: TGTGCCAGCAGCTATTACAGCGGGATTTCCTACAATGAGCAGTTCTTC. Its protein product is CASSYYSGISYNEQFF.

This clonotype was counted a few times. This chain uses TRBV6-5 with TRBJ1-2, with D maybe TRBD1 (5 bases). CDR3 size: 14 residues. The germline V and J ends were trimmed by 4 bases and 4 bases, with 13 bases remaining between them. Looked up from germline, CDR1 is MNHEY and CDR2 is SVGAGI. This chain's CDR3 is CASSSRGEGYGYTF. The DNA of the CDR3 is TGTGCCAGCAGTTCCCGGGGCGAAGGCTATGGCTACACCTTC.

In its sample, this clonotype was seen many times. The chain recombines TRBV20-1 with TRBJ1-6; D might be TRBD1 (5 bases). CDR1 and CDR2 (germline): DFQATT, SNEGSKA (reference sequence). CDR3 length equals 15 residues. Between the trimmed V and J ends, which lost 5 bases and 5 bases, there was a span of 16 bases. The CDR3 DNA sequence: TGCAGTGCTCCCAAGGTGGGGCAGGATAATTCACCCCTCCACTTT. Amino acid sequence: CSAPKVGQDNSPLHF.

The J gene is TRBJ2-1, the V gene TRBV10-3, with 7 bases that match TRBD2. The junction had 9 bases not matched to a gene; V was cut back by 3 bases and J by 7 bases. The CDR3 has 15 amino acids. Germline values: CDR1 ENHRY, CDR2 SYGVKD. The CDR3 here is CAISDPGVRGNEQFF. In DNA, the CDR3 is TGTGCCATCAGTGACCCGGGGGTGCGGGGGAATGAGCAGTTCTTC.

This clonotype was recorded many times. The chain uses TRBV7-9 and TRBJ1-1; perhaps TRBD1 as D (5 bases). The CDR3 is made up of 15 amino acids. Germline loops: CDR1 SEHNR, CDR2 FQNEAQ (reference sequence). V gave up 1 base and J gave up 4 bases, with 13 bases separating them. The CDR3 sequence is CASSLDLGGGTEAFF. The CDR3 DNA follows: TGTGCCAGCAGCTTAGATCTGGGGGGTGGCACTGAAGCTTTCTTT.

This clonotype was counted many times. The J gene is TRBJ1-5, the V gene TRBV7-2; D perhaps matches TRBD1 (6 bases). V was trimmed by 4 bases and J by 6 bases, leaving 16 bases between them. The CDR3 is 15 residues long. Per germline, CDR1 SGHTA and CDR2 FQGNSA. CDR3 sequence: CASSSEWGLGQPQHF. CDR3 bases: TGTGCCAGCAGCTCAGAATGGGGGCTGGGTCAGCCCCAGCATTTT. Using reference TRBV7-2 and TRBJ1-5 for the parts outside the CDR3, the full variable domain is GAGVSQSPSNKVTEKGKDVELRCDPISGHTALYWYRQSLGQGLEFLIYFQGNSAPDKSGLPSDRFSAERTGGSVSTLTIQRTQQEDSAVYLCASSSEWGLGQPQHFGDGTRLSIL.